These T cell receptor beta chains were read from a single sample in a study of blood T cell repertoires in COVID-19. Method: immunoSEQ multiplex PCR; TCRdb's copy keeps in-frame clones and lacks some. The data show around 100,000 clones, around four fifths seen once. Sequenced input: peripheral blood. The receptors here all came from a middle-aged man with active or convalescent COVID-19. The CDR3 runs from the conserved cysteine through the conserved F or W. The order of the fields is clone size, CDR3 length, V gene, J gene, D gene, CDR3 DNA, CDR3 protein. The D gene is left open where the match is weak. The size field is filled for only some rows; it gives once, few, many or a size class.

>NA|13|TRBV10-3|TRBJ1-2|NA
TGTGCCATCACCCCAGGGGTTGGCTATGGCTACACCTTC
CAITPGVGYGYTF
>once|12|TRBV2|TRBJ1-2|NA
TGTGCCAGCAGTGCGGACATATATGGCTACACCTTC
CASSADIYGYTF
>NA|15|TRBV5-4|TRBJ1-3|TRBD1
TGTGCCAGCAGCCCGACAGGGAGCTCTGGAAACACCATATATTTT
CASSPTGSSGNTIYF
>NA|18|TRBV28|TRBJ1-4|TRBD1
TGTGCCAGCAGTTTAGACGCGGGACAGGGTCTAGCTAATGAAAAACTGTTTTTT
CASSLDAGQGLANEKLFF
>NA|15|TRBV5-1|TRBJ2-7|TRBD1
TGCGCCAGCAGCTTGGGGACAGGTGTAGTAAACGAGCAGTACTTC
CASSLGTGVVNEQYF
>NA|13|TRBV6-5|TRBJ2-7|NA
TGTGCCAGCAGCCCATCCAGGTCCTACGAGCAGTACTTC
CASSPSRSYEQYF
>NA|23|TRBV6-6|TRBJ1-2|TRBD1
TGTGCCAGCAGTCTTCCACTTATATCAATCGTCGGGACAGAGCCCAATACGAACTATGGCTACACCTTC
CASSLPLISIVGTEPNTNYGYTF
>NA|14|TRBV6-5|TRBJ2-2|NA
TGTGCCAGCAGTTACTTTGTGACTACCGGGGAGCTGTTTTTT
CASSYFVTTGELFF
>once|12|TRBV18|TRBJ2-1|TRBD1
TGTGCCAGCCGCGGACAGGTTTATGAGCAGTTCTTC
CASRGQVYEQFF
>NA|18|TRBV23-1|TRBJ2-1|TRBD2
TGCGCCAGCAGGTGCGGCCTGGGAGGGTCCCAAAACTTCAATGAGCAGTTCTTC
CASRCGLGGSQNFNEQFF
>NA|13|TRBV14|TRBJ2-1|NA
TGTGCCAGCGCCCTTAGCTCCTACAATGAGCAGTTCTTC
CASALSSYNEQFF
>few|15|TRBV6-5|TRBJ2-2|TRBD2
TGTGCCAGCAGTTACCGGGGGGGGAACACCGGGGAGCTGTTTTTT
CASSYRGGNTGELFF
>NA|15|TRBV9|TRBJ1-5|TRBD1
TGTGCCAGCAGCGTGGGCGGACAGGGAGGACAGCCCCAGCATTTT
CASSVGGQGGQPQHF
>NA|15|TRBV27|TRBJ2-7|TRBD1
TGTGCCAGCAGACCGACAGGGGGCCTAGTTATGAAGCAGTACTTC
CASRPTGGLVMKQYF
>NA|16|TRBV5-4|TRBJ2-3|TRBD2
TGTGCCAGCAGCGGAGGACTAGCGGGTGACACAGATACGCAGTATTTT
CASSGGLAGDTDTQYF
>NA|13|TRBV5-1|TRBJ1-1|NA
TGCGCCAGCAGGGAGAACCTGAACACTGAAGCTTTCTTT
CASRENLNTEAFF
>NA|14|TRBV7-8|TRBJ1-2|NA
TGTGCCAGCAGCTTAGCGCGACAGAACTATGGCTACACCTTC
CASSLARQNYGYTF
>once|13|TRBV30|TRBJ2-1|NA
TGTGCCTGGAGTGTACAGACAAGCGGTGAGCAGTTCTTC
CAWSVQTSGEQFF
>few|13|TRBV5-1|TRBJ2-7|NA
TGCGCCAGCAGCTTGTTGCAGTATCACGAGCAGTACTTC
CASSLLQYHEQYF
>NA|15|TRBV7-2|TRBJ1-2|TRBD1
TGTGCCAGCAGCTCACAGGGGGGCTCTAACTATGGCTACACCTTC
CASSSQGGSNYGYTF
>once|12|TRBV18|TRBJ2-1|TRBD2
TGTGCCAGCTCACGGGACTATAGTGAGCAGTTCTTC
CASSRDYSEQFF
>NA|14|TRBV29-1|TRBJ1-5|NA
TGCAGCGTTTCCAGGGGCCTGGCGGATCAGCCCCAGCATTTT
CSVSRGLADQPQHF
>NA|15|TRBV4-1|TRBJ2-7|TRBD2
TGCGCCAGCAGCCAAGGACTAGCGGGGCGAGGCGAGCAGTACTTC
CASSQGLAGRGEQYF
>NA|17|TRBV9|TRBJ2-1|TRBD2
TGTGCCAGCAGCGGTAGGACCGGGACTAGCCGGCACAATGAGCAGTTCTTC
CASSGRTGTSRHNEQFF
>NA|16|TRBV24-1|TRBJ2-5|TRBD2
TGTGCCACCAGTGACGTGGGGAGGGGTGCACAAGAGACCCAGTACTTC
CATSDVGRGAQETQYF
>NA|14|TRBV4-1|TRBJ2-1|NA
TGCGCCAGCAGGAAGACTGGCGGTTTGGATGAGCAGTTCTTC
CASRKTGGLDEQFF
>NA|12|TRBV6-5|TRBJ1-1|TRBD1
TGTGCCAGCAGTAACGGACAGGGAGAAGCTTTCTTT
CASSNGQGEAFF
>NA|14|TRBV13|TRBJ1-1|TRBD1
TGTGCCAGCAGCATACAGGGGATTGACACTGAAGCTTTCTTT
CASSIQGIDTEAFF
>NA|12|TRBV2|TRBJ2-5|NA
TGTGCCAGCAGGGACAGCCAAGAGACCCAGTACTTC
CASRDSQETQYF
>NA|15|TRBV11-2|TRBJ2-5|TRBD2
TGTGCCAGCAGACGGACTAGCGGGCGCCAAGAGACCCAGTACTTC
CASRRTSGRQETQYF
>NA|14|TRBV9|TRBJ1-2|NA
TGTGCCAGCAGCGACCGCGGGGGGCACTATGGCTACACCTTC
CASSDRGGHYGYTF
>NA|16|TRBV6-9|TRBJ2-7|TRBD2
TGTGCCAGCGTCGCTAGCGGGAAATTTCCTCACTACGAGCAGTACTTC
CASVASGKFPHYEQYF
>once|15|TRBV5-1|TRBJ2-1|TRBD2
TGCGCCAGCAGCTTAACCGGACTAGCGAACAATGAGCAGTTCTTC
CASSLTGLANNEQFF
>NA|15|TRBV19|TRBJ1-5|NA
TGTGCCAGTAGTCCAGGACAGTATAGCAATCAGCCCCAGCATTTT
CASSPGQYSNQPQHF
>NA|16|TRBV7-8|TRBJ2-2|TRBD2
TGTGCCAGCAGCCTCGGACTAGCGGGGATTGTCGGGGAGCTGTTTTTT
CASSLGLAGIVGELFF
>NA|15|TRBV28|TRBJ2-7|TRBD1
TGTGCCAGCACTTTCGGTTTCAGTAGGGGGCGAGAGCAGTACTTC
CASTFGFSRGREQYF
>NA|16|TRBV24-1|TRBJ2-3|NA
TGTGCCACCAGTGATGAGACAGCCACTAGCACAGATACGCAGTATTTT
CATSDETATSTDTQYF
>NA|13|TRBV12-3/TRBV12-4|TRBJ2-7|NA
TGTGCCAGCAGTTCTACCGGGGTCTACGAGCAGTACTTC
CASSSTGVYEQYF
>NA|13|TRBV12-5|TRBJ1-1|NA
TGTGCTAGTGGTTTGTATTCAGGGAATGAAGCTTTCTTT
CASGLYSGNEAFF
>NA|11|TRBV27|TRBJ1-1|NA
TGTGCCAGCAGTTATCGACAACGGGCTTTCTTT
CASSYRQRAFF
>NA|16|TRBV10-2|TRBJ1-1|NA
TGCGCCAGCAGCGACGAGAGCGCGGGGAAGAACACTGAAGCTTTCTTT
CASSDESAGKNTEAFF
>NA|14|TRBV2|TRBJ1-2|NA
TGTGCCAGCAGTGCGGACAGTCGTAACTATGGCTACACCTTC
CASSADSRNYGYTF
>NA|13|TRBV12-3/TRBV12-4|TRBJ2-7|NA
TGTGCCAGCAGTACTGGGGGGTCCTACGAGCAGTACTTC
CASSTGGSYEQYF
>NA|13|TRBV2|TRBJ1-5|NA
TGTGCCAGCAGTGAGGGAGGGTATCAGCCCCAGCATTTT
CASSEGGYQPQHF
>NA|18|TRBV6-1|TRBJ1-3|TRBD1
TGTGCCAGCAGTGAAATTAGGACAGGTCCTCTCGGAGGAAACACCATATATTTT
CASSEIRTGPLGGNTIYF
>NA|15|TRBV5-1|TRBJ2-1|NA
TGCGCCAGCAGCTTGGCAGTCCCCTCCTACAATGAGCAGTTCTTC
CASSLAVPSYNEQFF
>once|15|TRBV11-2|TRBJ1-3|NA
TGTGCCAGCAGACGAGACAGAGTCTCTGGAAACACCATATATTTT
CASRRDRVSGNTIYF
>NA|14|TRBV7-8|TRBJ2-5|NA
TGTGCCAGCAGCTTCGCCGACACCTGGGAGACCCAGTACTTC
CASSFADTWETQYF
>NA|17|TRBV19|TRBJ2-4|TRBD2
TGTGCCAGTAGTATACCGGGTAGCGGGGTAGCCAAAAACATTCAGTACTTC
CASSIPGSGVAKNIQYF
>once|16|TRBV3-1/TRBV3-2|TRBJ2-7|NA
TGTGCCAGCAGCCAACGCCCGGGACTTAAGGACTACGAGCAGTACTTC
CASSQRPGLKDYEQYF
>NA|16|TRBV2|TRBJ2-5|TRBD2
TGTGCCAGCACCCAAAGGACTAGCGGGATCGGTGAGACCCAGTACTTC
CASTQRTSGIGETQYF
>few|15|TRBV24-1|TRBJ2-5|TRBD2
TGTGCCACCAGTGATTCCAAAGCGGGAGTAGAGACCCAGTACTTC
CATSDSKAGVETQYF
>few|14|TRBV5-1|TRBJ1-5|TRBD1
TGCGCCAGCAGTATGACAGGGCCGGATCAGCCCCAGCATTTT
CASSMTGPDQPQHF
>NA|12|TRBV7-9|TRBJ2-7|NA
TGTGCCAGCAGCTTACAAGCATACGAGCAGTACTTC
CASSLQAYEQYF